The text below deals with one TCR beta chain. From its re-call of the 5' RACE reads, TCRdb lists each CDR3 protein once, without DNA. This table lists fewer than 400,000 distinct CDR3 sequences. The source of the sample is a study of T cells expressing NK-cell markers. Looked up from germline, CDR1 is LGHNT and CDR2 is FRNRAP. The CDR3 runs 13 residues. The sequence was obtained from a woman in her forties or fifties in good health. Sequencing was performed on blood T cells: a sorted CD56 or NKG2C T cell subset, CD4+ or CD8+ T cells, or bulk PBMC T cells (not recorded which). The chain has TRBV12-5 and TRBJ2-1; checking the TCRdb D call of TRBD2 is not possible without DNA. This CDR3 reads CAIPFPEGYEQFF.